Listed below are T cell receptor beta chains from one sample, sequenced in a study of cytomegalovirus exposure and HLA in healthy donors. Profiled with immunoSEQ multiplex PCR; TCRdb holds only in-frame clones, not every one. The data contain about 120,000 clones, more than 65% of them seen just once; the ten biggest clones take up about 6%. Specimen: PBMCs. The receptor source for this set is a man in his late teens or twenties in good health and CMV-seropositive. Each CDR3 is given without its conserved first and last residue.

CDR3 protein: ATRESGQGLGFTLH
J gene: TRBJ1-6
V gene: TRBV15

CDR3 protein: ASSWQGPETQY
J gene: TRBJ2-5
V gene: TRBV5-1

CDR3 protein: ASSSLPGSSVNNEQF
J gene: TRBJ2-1
V gene: TRBV5-1

CDR3 protein: ASSLRTEQNTEAF
J gene: TRBJ1-1
V gene: TRBV27

CDR3 protein: ASSLALPGTSTDTQY
J gene: TRBJ2-3
V gene: TRBV5-4

CDR3 protein: ASSFPSGSPGHEQY
J gene: NA
V gene: TRBV5-6

CDR3 protein: ASSVAYEQY
J gene: TRBJ2-7
V gene: TRBV2

CDR3 protein: ASSGPGLMNQPQH
J gene: TRBJ1-5
V gene: TRBV28

CDR3 protein: ASSFTGFATNEKLF
J gene: TRBJ1-4
V gene: TRBV5-1

CDR3 protein: ASSQKLTDTQY
J gene: TRBJ2-3
V gene: TRBV4-2

CDR3 protein: AYDGTLYNEQF
J gene: TRBJ2-1
V gene: TRBV30

CDR3 protein: ASSRDRGPQETQY
J gene: TRBJ2-5
V gene: TRBV2

CDR3 protein: ASSLWRKHNEQF
J gene: TRBJ2-1
V gene: TRBV5-4

CDR3 protein: ASSFELAGFSGANVLT
J gene: TRBJ2-6
V gene: TRBV7-7

CDR3 protein: ASSQGPAVRTYSNQPQH
J gene: TRBJ1-5
V gene: TRBV4-1

CDR3 protein: ASRMAGGIYGYT
J gene: TRBJ1-2
V gene: TRBV19

CDR3 protein: ASSLAGSHEQY
J gene: TRBJ2-7
V gene: TRBV11-2

CDR3 protein: ASSAVNYGYT
J gene: TRBJ1-2
V gene: TRBV5-8

CDR3 protein: AWSGGGSTYEQY
J gene: TRBJ2-7
V gene: TRBV30

CDR3 protein: ASSFGSGVPTYGYT
J gene: TRBJ1-2
V gene: TRBV27

CDR3 protein: AKTPGLSFGGYT
J gene: TRBJ1-2
V gene: TRBV30

CDR3 protein: ASTGQGWKKLF
J gene: TRBJ1-4
V gene: TRBV6-5

CDR3 protein: ASSLGSGGLTNEQY
J gene: TRBJ2-7
V gene: TRBV5-4

CDR3 protein: ASSREGQGGEQY
J gene: TRBJ2-7
V gene: TRBV7-6

CDR3 protein: ASSPSPGTGNTEAF
J gene: TRBJ1-1
V gene: TRBV5-6

CDR3 protein: SVPKGLPGYT
J gene: TRBJ1-2
V gene: TRBV29-1

CDR3 protein: ASSLVSQGSMNTEAF
J gene: TRBJ1-1
V gene: TRBV7-8

CDR3 protein: ASSLRTGNTEAF
J gene: TRBJ1-1
V gene: TRBV5-8

CDR3 protein: ASSIVVSGGTFYEQY
J gene: TRBJ2-7
V gene: TRBV19

CDR3 protein: ASSYSTRRPEQF
J gene: TRBJ2-1
V gene: TRBV6-5

CDR3 protein: ASSLGLRPTEAF
J gene: TRBJ1-1
V gene: TRBV5-4

CDR3 protein: ASSLFRGQGEDQPQH
J gene: TRBJ1-5
V gene: TRBV4-1

CDR3 protein: ASSRPLLTGTGGSNYGYT
J gene: TRBJ1-2
V gene: TRBV28

CDR3 protein: ASSPGLLGSPLH
J gene: TRBJ1-6
V gene: TRBV27

CDR3 protein: AISESGTGVSYEQY
J gene: TRBJ2-7
V gene: TRBV10-3

CDR3 protein: ASSLRGGTVNTGELF
J gene: TRBJ2-2
V gene: TRBV7-3

CDR3 protein: ASSSSPNYGYT
J gene: TRBJ1-2
V gene: TRBV27

CDR3 protein: ASKAQPAGGTEAF
J gene: TRBJ1-1
V gene: TRBV5-4

CDR3 protein: ASSILGATEAF
J gene: TRBJ1-1
V gene: TRBV28

CDR3 protein: ASSLLAGRVYNEQF
J gene: TRBJ2-1
V gene: TRBV7-9

CDR3 protein: ASSYNPTGINSPLH
J gene: TRBJ1-6
V gene: TRBV6-5

CDR3 protein: ASSRGDRANTEAF
J gene: TRBJ1-1
V gene: TRBV27

CDR3 protein: ASSLGRAAGNTIY
J gene: TRBJ1-3
V gene: TRBV7-8

CDR3 protein: ASAPGLGQPQH
J gene: TRBJ1-5
V gene: TRBV19

CDR3 protein: ASRAGGYSYNSPLH
J gene: TRBJ1-6
V gene: TRBV5-6

CDR3 protein: ASSLNRNEQF
J gene: TRBJ2-1
V gene: TRBV5-1

CDR3 protein: ATSRDGRAGNTIY
J gene: TRBJ1-3
V gene: TRBV15

CDR3 protein: ASSFGTEAF
J gene: TRBJ1-1
V gene: TRBV25-1

CDR3 protein: VRSSRGSAEAF
J gene: TRBJ1-1
V gene: TRBV7-5

CDR3 protein: ASMGQGFTEAF
J gene: TRBJ1-1
V gene: TRBV5-5

CDR3 protein: ASSQYGTGNTGELF
J gene: TRBJ2-2
V gene: TRBV4-1

CDR3 protein: ASSQSGRGAQSRTDTQY
J gene: TRBJ2-3
V gene: TRBV23-1

CDR3 protein: ASSFSQGNYGYT
J gene: TRBJ1-2
V gene: TRBV11-1

CDR3 protein: ASSPLDRGYVNTIY
J gene: TRBJ1-3
V gene: TRBV9